Listed below are T cell receptor beta chains from one sample, sequenced in a study of blood T cell repertoires in COVID-19. Produced via immunoSEQ multiplex PCR; TCRdb's table is partial and in-frame only. The data show fewer than 300,000 clones, around 86% seen once. Sequencing was done on a sample of peripheral blood. The origin of the receptors is a man in his fifties with COVID-19, enrolled during active disease. Both conserved end residues are part of each CDR3. The D gene is left open where the match is weak. Expanded clones are given a class, and other clones once, few, many or no size at all.

j_call v_call clone_size d_call cdr3_nt cdr3_aa
TRBJ1-1 TRBV27 . . TGTGCCAGCAGGGAACATGAAGGCGGTAAAGAGAAAGCTTTCTTT CASREHEGGKEKAFF
TRBJ2-7 TRBV2 . TRBD1 TGTGCCAGCAGTGTCCCGCCCCAGGGGGCTTCCTACGAGCAGTACTTC CASSVPPQGASYEQYF
TRBJ1-1 TRBV18 . . TGTGCCAGCTCTTCGGACAGGAACACTGAAGCTTTCTTT CASSSDRNTEAFF
TRBJ2-7 TRBV9 . . TGTGCCAGCAGCGCATCCACCTACGAGCAGTACTTC CASSASTYEQYF
TRBJ2-7 TRBV3-1/TRBV3-2 . . TGTGCCAGCAGCCAAGGACATTCACCCTACGAGCAGTACTTC CASSQGHSPYEQYF
TRBJ1-3 TRBV6-5 . . TGTGCCACCTCGTGGCTTCCACTGGGCGACACCATATATTTT CATSWLPLGDTIYF
TRBJ2-3 TRBV5-1 . TRBD2 TGCGCCAGCAGCTTGATTACTAGCGGGGATCGTACAGATACGCAGTATTTT CASSLITSGDRTDTQYF
TRBJ1-1 TRBV18 once TRBD1 TGTGCCAGCTCACAGTCCGGGACAGGGATGAACACTGAAGCTTTCTTT CASSQSGTGMNTEAFF
TRBJ1-1 TRBV9 . TRBD1 TGTGCCAGCAGCGTAGGGCGGACAGGGGAATACACTGAAGCTTTCTTT CASSVGRTGEYTEAFF
TRBJ2-7 TRBV7-9 . TRBD1 TGTGCCAGCAGCTTACCCCCCCGACAGGGGGCCTACGAGCAGTACTTC CASSLPPRQGAYEQYF
TRBJ1-4 TRBV7-2 . . TGTGCCAGCAGCGGAAAGACAGGAGCAACTAATGAAAAACTGTTTTTT CASSGKTGATNEKLFF